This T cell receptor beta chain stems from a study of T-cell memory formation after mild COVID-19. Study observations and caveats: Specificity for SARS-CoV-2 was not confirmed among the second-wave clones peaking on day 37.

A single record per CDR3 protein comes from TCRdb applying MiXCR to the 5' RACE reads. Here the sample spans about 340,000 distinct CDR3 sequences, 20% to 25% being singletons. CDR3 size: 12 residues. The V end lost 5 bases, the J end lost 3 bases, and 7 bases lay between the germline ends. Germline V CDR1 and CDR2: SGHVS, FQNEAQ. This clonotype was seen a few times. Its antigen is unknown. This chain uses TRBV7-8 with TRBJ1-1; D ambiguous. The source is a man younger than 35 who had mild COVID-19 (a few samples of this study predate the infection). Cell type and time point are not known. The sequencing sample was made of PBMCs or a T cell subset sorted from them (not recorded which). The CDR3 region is CASSQYDTEAFF. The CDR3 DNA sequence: TGTGCCAGCAGCCAATACGACACTGAAGCTTTCTTT.